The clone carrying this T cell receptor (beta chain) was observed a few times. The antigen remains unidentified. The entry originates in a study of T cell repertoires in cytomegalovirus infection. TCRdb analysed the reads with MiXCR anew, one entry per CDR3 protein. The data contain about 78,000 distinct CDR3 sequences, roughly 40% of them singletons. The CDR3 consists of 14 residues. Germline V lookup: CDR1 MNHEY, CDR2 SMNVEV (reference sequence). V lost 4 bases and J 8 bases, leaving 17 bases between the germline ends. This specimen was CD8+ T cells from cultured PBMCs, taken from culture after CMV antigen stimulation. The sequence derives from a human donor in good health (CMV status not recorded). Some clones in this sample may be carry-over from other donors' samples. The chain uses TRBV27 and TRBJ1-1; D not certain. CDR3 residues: CASSSALSGLEAFF. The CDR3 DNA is TGTGCCAGCAGTTCAGCCCTCAGCGGATTAGAAGCTTTCTTT.